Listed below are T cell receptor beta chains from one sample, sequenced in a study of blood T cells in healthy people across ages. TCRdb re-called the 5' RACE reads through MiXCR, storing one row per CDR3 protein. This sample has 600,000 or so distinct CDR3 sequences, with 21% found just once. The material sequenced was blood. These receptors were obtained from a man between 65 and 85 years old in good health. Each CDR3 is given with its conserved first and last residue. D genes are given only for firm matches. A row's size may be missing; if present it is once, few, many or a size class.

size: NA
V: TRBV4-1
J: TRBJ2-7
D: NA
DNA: TGCGCCAGCAGCCAGTGGGACACCGACTACGAGCAGTACTTC
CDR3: CASSQWDTDYEQYF

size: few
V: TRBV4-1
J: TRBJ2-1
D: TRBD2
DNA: TGCGCCAGCAGTCCCGGCCCAAGTCTGTCGGGTGGTAGCGGGGGCAGCTCCTACAATGAGCAGTTCTTC
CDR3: CASSPGPSLSGGSGGSSYNEQFF

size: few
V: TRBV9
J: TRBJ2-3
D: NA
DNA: TGTGCCAGCACCACGGAGGGACAAGGCACAGATACGCAGTATTTT
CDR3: CASTTEGQGTDTQYF

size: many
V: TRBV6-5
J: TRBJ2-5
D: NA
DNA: TGTGCCAGCAGTTACGGCAGGGAGGTAGAGACCCAGTACTTC
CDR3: CASSYGREVETQYF

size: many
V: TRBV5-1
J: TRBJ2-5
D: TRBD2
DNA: TGCGCCAGCAGCTTGTCCGCGGGAGGTGATGAGACCCAGTACTTC
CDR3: CASSLSAGGDETQYF

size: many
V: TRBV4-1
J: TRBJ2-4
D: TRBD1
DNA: TGCGCCAGCAGCCAACCCGGACAGGGGGCTTACATTCAGTACTTC
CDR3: CASSQPGQGAYIQYF

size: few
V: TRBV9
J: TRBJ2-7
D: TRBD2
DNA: TGTGCCAGCAGCGTAGAACTAGCGGGAGGCGAGCAGTACTTC
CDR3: CASSVELAGGEQYF

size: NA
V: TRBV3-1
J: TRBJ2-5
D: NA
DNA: TGTGCCAGCAGCCAAGGGGCTAGCCCTCAAGAGACCCAGTACTTC
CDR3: CASSQGASPQETQYF

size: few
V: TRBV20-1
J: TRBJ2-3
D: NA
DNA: TGCAGTGCTAGGGGTAGCCTCCGAGGGGATACGCAGTATTTT
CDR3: CSARGSLRGDTQYF

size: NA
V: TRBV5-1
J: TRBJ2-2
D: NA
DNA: TGCGCCAGCAGCTGGGCAGGAGGCACCGGGGAGCTGTTTTTT
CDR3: CASSWAGGTGELFF

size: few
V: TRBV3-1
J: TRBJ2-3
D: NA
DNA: TGTGCCAGCAGCCAACCGGTAAACGCGGATACGCAGTATTTT
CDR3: CASSQPVNADTQYF

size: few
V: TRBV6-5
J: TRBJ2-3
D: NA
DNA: TGTGCCAGCAGGCGTTCGAGCGGGACAGATACGCAGTATTTT
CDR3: CASRRSSGTDTQYF

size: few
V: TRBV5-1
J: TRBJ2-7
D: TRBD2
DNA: TGCGCCAGCAGCTTGACATGGTCGGCGGGAGGGGGTACCTACGAGCAGTACTTC
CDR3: CASSLTWSAGGGTYEQYF